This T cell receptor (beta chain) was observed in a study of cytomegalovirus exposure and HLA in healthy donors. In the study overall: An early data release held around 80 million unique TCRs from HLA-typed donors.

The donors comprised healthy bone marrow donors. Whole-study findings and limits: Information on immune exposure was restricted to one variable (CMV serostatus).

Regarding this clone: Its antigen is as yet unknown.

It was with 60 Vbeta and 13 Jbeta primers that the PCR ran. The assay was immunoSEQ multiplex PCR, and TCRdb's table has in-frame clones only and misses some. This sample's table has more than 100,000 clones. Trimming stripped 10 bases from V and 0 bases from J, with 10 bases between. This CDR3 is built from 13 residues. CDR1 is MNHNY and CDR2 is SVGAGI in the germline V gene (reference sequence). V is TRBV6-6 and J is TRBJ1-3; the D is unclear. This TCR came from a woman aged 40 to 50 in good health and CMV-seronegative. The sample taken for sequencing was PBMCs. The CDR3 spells CATAPGSGNTIYF. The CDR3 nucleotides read TGTGCCACCGCCCCCGGCTCTGGAAACACCATATATTTT.